The TCR beta chain described here comes from a study of blood T cell repertoires in COVID-19. Study in general: Samples came from the United States, Italy and Spain, spanning acute and convalescent COVID-19. PBMCs, B-cell-depleted T cells, or T cells provided the cDNA or gDNA that made up the material.

Methods used by the authors: Nucleated cell counts were estimated from reference gene primer amplification. Assay used: immunoSEQ multiplex PCR; TCRdb lists only in-frame clones, some missing. The V and J calls and clone size are taken from that table; D and trimming were inferred from the DNA. The sample holds roughly 100,000 clones, about nine tenths seen once. This CDR3 has 16 amino acids. Germline lookup yields CDR1 MDHEN and CDR2 SYDVKM. V was clipped by 3 bases and J by 2 bases, with 14 bases between them. This rearrangement joins TRBV28 to TRBJ1-5, with a tentative D call TRBD1 (5 bases). The sample consisted of peripheral blood. The TCR was taken from a woman in her 70s with acute or convalescent COVID-19. The CDR3 sequence is CASSFPPGLGNQPQHF. The CDR3 DNA reads TGTGCCAGCAGTTTCCCCCCAGGGCTGGGCAATCAGCCCCAGCATTTT. Variable domain in full (rest from reference TRBV28 and TRBJ1-5): DVKVTQSSRYLVKRTGEKVFLECVQDMDHENMFWYRQDPGLGLRLIYFSYDVKMKEKGDIPEGYSVSREKKERFSLILESASTNQTSMYLCASSFPPGLGNQPQHFGDGTRLSIL.